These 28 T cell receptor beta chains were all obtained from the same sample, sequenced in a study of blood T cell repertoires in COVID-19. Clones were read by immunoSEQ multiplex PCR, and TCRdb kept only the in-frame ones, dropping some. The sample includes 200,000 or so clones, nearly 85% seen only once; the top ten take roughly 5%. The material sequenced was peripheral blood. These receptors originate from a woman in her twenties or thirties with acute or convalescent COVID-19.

This chain's CDR3 is CASSEEQGTHEQYF. For the CDR3, the DNA is TGTGCCAGCAGTGAAGAACAGGGCACCCACGAGCAGTACTTC. The rearrangement joins TRBV2 to TRBJ2-7; possible D gene TRBD1, 6 bases. CDR3 length: 14 residues. V dropped 1 base and J dropped 5 bases, with 12 bases sitting between them. In germline, CDR1 is SNHLY, CDR2 FYNNEI.

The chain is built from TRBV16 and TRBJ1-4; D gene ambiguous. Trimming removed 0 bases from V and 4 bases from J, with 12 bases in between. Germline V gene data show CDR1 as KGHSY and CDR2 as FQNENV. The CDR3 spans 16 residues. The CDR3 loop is CASSQSRTPGNEKLFF. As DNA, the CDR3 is TGTGCCAGCAGCCAATCTCGAACACCGGGTAATGAAAAACTGTTTTTT.

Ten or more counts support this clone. CDR3 nucleotide sequence: TGTGCCAGCAGCCGGACAGAGTCTGGCACAGATACGCAGTATTTT. It is translated as CASSRTESGTDTQYF. The chain couples TRBV7-9 to TRBJ2-3; a weak D match, TRBD1 (6 bases). V gave up 5 bases and J gave up 1 base, with 13 bases separating them. Germline-derived CDR1 and CDR2 are SEHNR and FQNEAQ (reference sequence). The CDR3 loop spans 15 amino acids.

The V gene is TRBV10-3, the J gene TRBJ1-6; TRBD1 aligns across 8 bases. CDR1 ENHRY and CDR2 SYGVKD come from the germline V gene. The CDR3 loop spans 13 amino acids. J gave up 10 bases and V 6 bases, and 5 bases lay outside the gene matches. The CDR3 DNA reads TGTGCCATCAGGGACAGGGCGGAATCACCCCTCCACTTT. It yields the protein CAIRDRAESPLHF.

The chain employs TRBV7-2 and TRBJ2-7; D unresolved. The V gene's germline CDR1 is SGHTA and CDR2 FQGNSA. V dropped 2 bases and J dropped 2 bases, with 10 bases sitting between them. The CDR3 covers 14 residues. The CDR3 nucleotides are TGTGCCAGCAGCTTATATCCACATACCTACGAGCAGTACTTC. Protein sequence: CASSLYPHTYEQYF.

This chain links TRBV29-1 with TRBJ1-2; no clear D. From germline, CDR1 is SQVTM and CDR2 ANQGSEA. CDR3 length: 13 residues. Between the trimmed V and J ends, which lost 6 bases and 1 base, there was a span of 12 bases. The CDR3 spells CSVAEGVNYGYTF. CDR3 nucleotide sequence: TGCAGCGTCGCGGAGGGAGTTAACTATGGCTACACCTTC.

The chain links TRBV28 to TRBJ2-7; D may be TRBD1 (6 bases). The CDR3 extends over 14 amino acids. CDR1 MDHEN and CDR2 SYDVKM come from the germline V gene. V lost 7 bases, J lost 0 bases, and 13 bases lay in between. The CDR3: CASTPTGVSYEQYF. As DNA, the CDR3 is TGTGCCAGCACCCCGACAGGAGTCTCCTACGAGCAGTACTTC.

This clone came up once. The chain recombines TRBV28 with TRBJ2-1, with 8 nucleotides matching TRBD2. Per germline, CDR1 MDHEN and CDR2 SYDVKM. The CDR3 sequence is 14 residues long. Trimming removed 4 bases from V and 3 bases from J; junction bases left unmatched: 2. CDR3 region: CASSSSGFYNEQFF. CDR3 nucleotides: TGTGCCAGCAGTTCTAGCGGGTTCTACAATGAGCAGTTCTTC.

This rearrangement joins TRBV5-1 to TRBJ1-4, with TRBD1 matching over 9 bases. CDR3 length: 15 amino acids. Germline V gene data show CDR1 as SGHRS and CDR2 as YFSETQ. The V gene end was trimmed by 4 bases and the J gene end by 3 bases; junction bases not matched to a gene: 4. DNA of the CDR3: TGCGCCAGCAGCCCTGGACAGGGGCCTAATGAAAAACTGTTTTTT. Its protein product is CASSPGQGPNEKLFF.

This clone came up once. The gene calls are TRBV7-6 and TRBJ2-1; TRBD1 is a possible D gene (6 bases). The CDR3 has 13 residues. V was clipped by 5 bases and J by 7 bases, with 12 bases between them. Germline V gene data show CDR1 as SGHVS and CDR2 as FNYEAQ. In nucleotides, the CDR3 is TGTGCCAGCAGCGTGATAAGGGGGAATGAGCAGTTCTTC. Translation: CASSVIRGNEQFF.

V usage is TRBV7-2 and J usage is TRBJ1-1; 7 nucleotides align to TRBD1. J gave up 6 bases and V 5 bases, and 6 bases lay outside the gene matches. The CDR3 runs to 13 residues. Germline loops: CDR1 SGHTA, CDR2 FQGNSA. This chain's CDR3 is CASSPRQGSEAFF. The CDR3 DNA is TGTGCCAGCAGCCCACGACAGGGTTCTGAAGCTTTCTTT.

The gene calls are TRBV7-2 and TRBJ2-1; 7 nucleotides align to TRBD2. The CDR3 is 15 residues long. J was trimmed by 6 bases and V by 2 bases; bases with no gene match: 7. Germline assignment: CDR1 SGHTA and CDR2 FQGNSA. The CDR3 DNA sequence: TGTGCCAGCAGCTTAAAGCGGGACTGGAGCAATGAGCAGTTCTTC. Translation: CASSLKRDWSNEQFF.

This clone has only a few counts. Here the CDR3 reads CASSSLAGEEETQYF. The CDR3 DNA sequence: TGTGCCAGCAGTTCACTAGCGGGAGAGGAGGAGACCCAGTACTTC. This chain uses TRBV27 with TRBJ2-5; 11 bases are a match to TRBD2. The trim removed 4 bases at V and 5 bases at J, leaving 6 bases unmatched. There are 15 residues in the CDR3. Per the germline V gene, CDR1 is MNHEY and CDR2 is SMNVEV (reference sequence).

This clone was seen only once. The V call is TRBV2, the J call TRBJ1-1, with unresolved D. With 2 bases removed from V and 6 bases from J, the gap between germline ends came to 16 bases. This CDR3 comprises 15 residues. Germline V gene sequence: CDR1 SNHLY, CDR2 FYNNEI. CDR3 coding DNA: TGTGCCAGCAGTGAAAGCCTTTGGCAGCGGGCTGAAGCTTTCTTT. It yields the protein CASSESLWQRAEAFF.

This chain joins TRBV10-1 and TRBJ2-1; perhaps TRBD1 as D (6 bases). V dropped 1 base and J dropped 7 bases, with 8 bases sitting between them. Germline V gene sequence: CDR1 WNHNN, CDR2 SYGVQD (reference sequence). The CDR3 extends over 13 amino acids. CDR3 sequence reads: CASSEWQGNEQFF. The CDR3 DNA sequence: TGCGCCAGCAGTGAGTGGCAGGGGAATGAGCAGTTCTTC.

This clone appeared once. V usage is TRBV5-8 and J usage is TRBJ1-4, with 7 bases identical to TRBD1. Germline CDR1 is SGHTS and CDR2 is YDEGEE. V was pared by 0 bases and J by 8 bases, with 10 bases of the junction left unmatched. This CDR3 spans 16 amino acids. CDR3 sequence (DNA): TGTGCCAGCAGCTTGGGGAGACAGGGTTTTTCGGAAAAACTGTTTTTT. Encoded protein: CASSLGRQGFSEKLFF.

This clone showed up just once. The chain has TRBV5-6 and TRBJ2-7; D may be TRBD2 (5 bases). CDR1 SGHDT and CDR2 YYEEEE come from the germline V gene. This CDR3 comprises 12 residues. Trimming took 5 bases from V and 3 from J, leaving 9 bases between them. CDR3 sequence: CASSRERYEQYF. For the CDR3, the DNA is TGTGCCAGCAGTAGGGAGCGCTACGAGCAGTACTTC.

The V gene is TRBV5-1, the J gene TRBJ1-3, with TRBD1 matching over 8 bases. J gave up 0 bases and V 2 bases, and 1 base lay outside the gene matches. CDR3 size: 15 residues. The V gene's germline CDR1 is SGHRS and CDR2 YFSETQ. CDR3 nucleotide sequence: TGCGCCAGCAGCTTACAGGGGGTCTCTGGAAACACCATATATTTT. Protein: CASSLQGVSGNTIYF.

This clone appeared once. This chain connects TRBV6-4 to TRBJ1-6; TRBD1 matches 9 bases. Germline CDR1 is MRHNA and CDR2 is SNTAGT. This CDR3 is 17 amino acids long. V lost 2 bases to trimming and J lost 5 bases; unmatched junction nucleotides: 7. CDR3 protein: CASSDVGQGRHNSPLHF. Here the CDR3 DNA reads TGTGCCAGCAGTGACGTGGGACAGGGTAGGCATAATTCACCCCTCCACTTT.

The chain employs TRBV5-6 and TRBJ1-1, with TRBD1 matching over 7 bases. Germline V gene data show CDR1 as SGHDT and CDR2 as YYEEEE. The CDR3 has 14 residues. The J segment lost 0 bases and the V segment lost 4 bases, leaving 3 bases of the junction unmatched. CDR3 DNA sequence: TGTGCCAGCAGCGCACAGGGGATGAACACTGAAGCTTTCTTT. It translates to CASSAQGMNTEAFF.

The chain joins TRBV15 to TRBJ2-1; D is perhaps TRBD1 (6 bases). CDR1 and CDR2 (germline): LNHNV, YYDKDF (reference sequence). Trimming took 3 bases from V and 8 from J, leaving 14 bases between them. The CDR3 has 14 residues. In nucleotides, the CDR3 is TGTGCCACCAGCAGGGGGGCTCAGACGCATGAGCAGTTCTTC. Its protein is CATSRGAQTHEQFF.

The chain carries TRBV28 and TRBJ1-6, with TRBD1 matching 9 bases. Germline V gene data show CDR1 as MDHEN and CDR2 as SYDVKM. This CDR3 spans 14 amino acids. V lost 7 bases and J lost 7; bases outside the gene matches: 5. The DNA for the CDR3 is TGTGCCAGCACCTCGGGACAGGGCAATTCACCCCTCCACTTT. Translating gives CASTSGQGNSPLHF.

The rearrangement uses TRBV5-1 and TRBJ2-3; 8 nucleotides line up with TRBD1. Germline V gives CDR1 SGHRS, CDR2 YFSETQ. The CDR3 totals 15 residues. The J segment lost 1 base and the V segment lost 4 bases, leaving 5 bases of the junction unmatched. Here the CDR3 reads CASSRLTGGTDTQYF. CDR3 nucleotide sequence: TGCGCCAGCAGCCGATTGACAGGGGGCACAGATACGCAGTATTTT.

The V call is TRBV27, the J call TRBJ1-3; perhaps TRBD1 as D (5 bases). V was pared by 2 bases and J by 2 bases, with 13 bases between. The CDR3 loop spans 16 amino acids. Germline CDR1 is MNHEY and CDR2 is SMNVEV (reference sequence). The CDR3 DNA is TGTGCCAGCAGTTTACTATTCGGGGGGGCTGGAAACACCATATATTTT. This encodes CASSLLFGGAGNTIYF.

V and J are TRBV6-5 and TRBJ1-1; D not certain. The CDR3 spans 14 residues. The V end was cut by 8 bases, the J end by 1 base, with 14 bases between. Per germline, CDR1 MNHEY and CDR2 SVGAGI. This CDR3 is CASRLTGENTEAFF. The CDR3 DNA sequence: TGTGCCAGCCGCTTAACCGGTGAGAACACTGAAGCTTTCTTT.

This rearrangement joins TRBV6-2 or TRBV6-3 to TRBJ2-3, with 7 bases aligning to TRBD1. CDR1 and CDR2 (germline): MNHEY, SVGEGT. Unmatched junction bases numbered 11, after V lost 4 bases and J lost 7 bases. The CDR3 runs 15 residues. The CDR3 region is CASSFGTALRNTQYF. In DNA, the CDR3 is TGTGCCAGCAGTTTTGGGACAGCCCTCAGAAATACGCAGTATTTT.

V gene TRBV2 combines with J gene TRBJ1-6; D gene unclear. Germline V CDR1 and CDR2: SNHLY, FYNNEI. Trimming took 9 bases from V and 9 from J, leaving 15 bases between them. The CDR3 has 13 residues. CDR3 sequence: CASCHGELSPLHF. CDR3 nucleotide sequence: TGTGCCAGTTGTCACGGGGAGCTTTCACCCCTCCACTTT.

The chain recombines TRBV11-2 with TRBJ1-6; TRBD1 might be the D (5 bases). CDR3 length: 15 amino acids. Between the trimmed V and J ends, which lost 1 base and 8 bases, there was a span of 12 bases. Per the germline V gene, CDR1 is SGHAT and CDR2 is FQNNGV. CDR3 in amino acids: CASSLVTGPHSPLHF. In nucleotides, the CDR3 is TGTGCCAGCAGCTTAGTTACAGGACCTCATTCACCCCTCCACTTT.